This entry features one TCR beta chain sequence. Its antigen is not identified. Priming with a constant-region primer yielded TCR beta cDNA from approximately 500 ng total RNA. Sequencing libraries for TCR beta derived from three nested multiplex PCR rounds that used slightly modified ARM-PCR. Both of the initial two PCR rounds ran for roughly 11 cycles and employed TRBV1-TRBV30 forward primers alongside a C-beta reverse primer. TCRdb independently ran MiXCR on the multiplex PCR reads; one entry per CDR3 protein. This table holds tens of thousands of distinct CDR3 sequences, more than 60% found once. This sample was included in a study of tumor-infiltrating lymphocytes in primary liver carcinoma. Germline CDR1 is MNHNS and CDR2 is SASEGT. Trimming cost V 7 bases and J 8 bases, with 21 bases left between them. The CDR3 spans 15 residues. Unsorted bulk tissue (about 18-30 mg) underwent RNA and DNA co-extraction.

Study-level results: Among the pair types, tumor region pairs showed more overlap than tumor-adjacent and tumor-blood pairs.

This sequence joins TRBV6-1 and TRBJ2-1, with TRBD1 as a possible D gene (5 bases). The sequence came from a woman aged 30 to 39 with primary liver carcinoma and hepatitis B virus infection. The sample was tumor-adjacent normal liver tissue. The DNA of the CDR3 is TGTGCCAGCATACCCTCGGAAGGGGAATACTATGAGCAGTTCTTC. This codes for CASIPSEGEYYEQFF.